The rows below give T cell receptor beta chains drawn from one sample of a study of identical twins. TCRdb called the 5' RACE reads again in MiXCR, with one record for every CDR3 protein. In the table there are 500,000 or so distinct CDR3 sequences, 14% of which are singletons. The data were also submitted as part of a second study, on yellow fever vaccine responses in identical twins.

The sequencing sample was made of CD4+ T cells sorted from blood. All receptors come from a woman in her late teens or twenties in good health. The conserved cysteine and the conserved F or W are not part of the CDR3 here.

j_call: TRBJ1-2
v_call: TRBV10-3
cdr3_aa: AISEHGTGGGYT

j_call: TRBJ2-7
v_call: TRBV29-1
cdr3_aa: SVGHGSYEQY

j_call: TRBJ2-1
v_call: TRBV27
cdr3_aa: ASSPPSVGVGFVNEQF

j_call: TRBJ1-2
v_call: TRBV6-2/TRBV6-3
cdr3_aa: ASRRTGTNGYT

j_call: TRBJ1-5
v_call: TRBV28
cdr3_aa: ASSYRGPGNQPQH

j_call: TRBJ2-3
v_call: TRBV28
cdr3_aa: ASSPSTGGGADTQY

j_call: TRBJ2-3
v_call: TRBV6-1
cdr3_aa: ASSPTAGGSTDTQY

j_call: TRBJ2-5
v_call: TRBV10-3
cdr3_aa: AISGGETQY

j_call: TRBJ2-3
v_call: TRBV7-8
cdr3_aa: ASSTGTEQY

j_call: TRBJ2-1
v_call: TRBV6-2/TRBV6-3
cdr3_aa: ASSYQKLAGGYEQF

j_call: TRBJ1-1
v_call: TRBV29-1
cdr3_aa: SVTPGQSNGEAF

j_call: TRBJ2-7
v_call: TRBV6-2/TRBV6-3
cdr3_aa: ASGRDSPYEQY

j_call: TRBJ2-7
v_call: TRBV7-2
cdr3_aa: ASSLVGRDEQY

j_call: TRBJ2-3
v_call: TRBV28
cdr3_aa: ASISTGTGTDTQY

j_call: TRBJ2-5
v_call: TRBV5-1
cdr3_aa: ASSQGAGPFQETQY

j_call: TRBJ2-7
v_call: TRBV20-1
cdr3_aa: SAKGLPSYEQY

j_call: TRBJ2-7
v_call: TRBV5-1
cdr3_aa: ASSLVSGKDEQY

j_call: TRBJ2-1
v_call: TRBV6-5
cdr3_aa: ASNSVPSVGEQF

j_call: TRBJ2-7
v_call: TRBV5-5
cdr3_aa: ASSGTGGAYEQY

j_call: TRBJ2-7
v_call: TRBV18
cdr3_aa: ASSPVNINYEQY

j_call: TRBJ2-7
v_call: TRBV3-1
cdr3_aa: ASSRREEQY

j_call: TRBJ2-3
v_call: TRBV4-3
cdr3_aa: ASSQVGSFRSDTQY

j_call: TRBJ1-1
v_call: TRBV6-1
cdr3_aa: ASSTLTGAGLGAF

j_call: TRBJ2-7
v_call: TRBV27
cdr3_aa: ASNSKSGGAEREQY

j_call: TRBJ2-7
v_call: TRBV6-5
cdr3_aa: ASSFPGAPHEQY

j_call: TRBJ2-7
v_call: TRBV29-1
cdr3_aa: SVEDDTAYEQY

j_call: TRBJ2-7
v_call: TRBV5-5
cdr3_aa: ASSLVDTSTWQY

j_call: TRBJ2-1
v_call: TRBV6-1
cdr3_aa: ASSGSNPSYNEQF

j_call: TRBJ2-5
v_call: TRBV2
cdr3_aa: ASWPREVQETQY

j_call: TRBJ2-7
v_call: TRBV6-1
cdr3_aa: ASSRGLADTYEQY

j_call: TRBJ2-7
v_call: TRBV5-6
cdr3_aa: ASSLPGGRYYEQY

j_call: TRBJ1-2
v_call: TRBV12-3/TRBV12-4
cdr3_aa: ASTKRSVNYGYT

j_call: TRBJ1-5
v_call: TRBV12-3/TRBV12-4
cdr3_aa: ASSLRASSQH

j_call: TRBJ2-3
v_call: TRBV5-1
cdr3_aa: ASSRGTSTDTQY

j_call: TRBJ2-1
v_call: TRBV11-2
cdr3_aa: ASSFFRIAAFHYNEQF

j_call: TRBJ2-1
v_call: TRBV24-1
cdr3_aa: ATSDPAASGRPEQF

j_call: TRBJ2-2
v_call: TRBV7-8
cdr3_aa: ASSLRRTGYTGELF